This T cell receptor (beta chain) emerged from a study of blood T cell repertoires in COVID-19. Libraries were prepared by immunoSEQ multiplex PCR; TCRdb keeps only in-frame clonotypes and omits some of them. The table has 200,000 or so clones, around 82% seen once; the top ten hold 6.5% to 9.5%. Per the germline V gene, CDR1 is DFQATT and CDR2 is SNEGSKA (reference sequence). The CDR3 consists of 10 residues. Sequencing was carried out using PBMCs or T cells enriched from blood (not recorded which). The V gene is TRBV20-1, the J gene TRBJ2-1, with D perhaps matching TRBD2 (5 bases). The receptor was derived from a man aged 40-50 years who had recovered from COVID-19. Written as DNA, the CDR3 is TGCAGACTCCGGGGCAATGAGCAGTTCTTC. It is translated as CRLRGNEQFF.